This TCR beta chain was sequenced for a study of shared clonotypes between healthy human individuals. This CDR3 region has 19 residues. Unmatched junction bases numbered 18, after V lost 1 base and J lost 9 bases. Germline lookup yields CDR1 MGHRA and CDR2 YSYEKL. The table came from immunoSEQ multiplex PCR; TCRdb's copy has only in-frame clones and leaves some out. The data show approximately 460,000 clones, over 60% seen once. This TCR was recovered from a woman aged 40 to 50 in good health. Some clones in this sample may be carry-over from other donors' samples. The rearrangement links TRBV4-1 to TRBJ2-3, with TRBD2 identical over 11 bases. The sequenced material came from PBMCs. CDR3 region: CASSQGTGVGLAGGVTQYF. For the CDR3, the DNA is TGCGCCAGCAGCCAAGGGACGGGGGTAGGGCTAGCGGGAGGCGTAACGCAGTATTTT.